What follows are 9 T cell receptor beta chains derived from one specimen sequenced in a study of patients and donors after allogeneic stem cell transplantation. TCRdb re-called the RT-PCR reads through MiXCR, storing one row per CDR3 protein. Of roughly 230,000 distinct CDR3 sequences listed, roughly an eighth are singletons. Sequenced: blood, either unsorted or a sorted T cell fraction (not recorded which). The source is a human donor who was either an allogeneic HSCT recipient or a stem cell or donor lymphocyte infusion donor (not recorded which). It is not recorded whose cells these are; they may come from a transplant donor.

This clonotype showed up just a few times. This sequence joins TRBV6-2 or TRBV6-3 and TRBJ2-3; D remains unclear. Trimming pared 5 bases from V and 8 bases from J, leaving 11 bases between. CDR3 length equals 12 residues. Germline assignment: CDR1 MNHEY and CDR2 SVGEGT. In DNA, the CDR3 is TGTGCCAGCAGTGGCTACCAGGTTACGCAGTATTTT. This encodes CASSGYQVTQYF.

This clonotype was found many times. V and J are TRBV7-9 and TRBJ2-7; 8 positions match TRBD2. This CDR3 has 16 residues. V trimming: 3 bases; J trimming: 6 bases; junction bases outside the gene matches: 13. CDR1 is SEHNR, CDR2 FQNEAQ, per germline (reference sequence). The CDR3 spells CASSLLGGLGTGEQYF. CDR3 nucleotides: TGTGCCAGCAGCTTGCTAGGGGGACTAGGAACCGGCGAGCAGTACTTC.

In this sample, this clonotype turned up a few times. The chain is built from TRBV4-1 and TRBJ1-2; D not certain. Trimming took off 1 base at V and 4 bases at J, with 10 bases between the two ends. In germline, CDR1 is MGHRA, CDR2 YSYEKL. The CDR3 has 14 amino acids. CDR3 amino acids: CASSQGLEVYGYTF. The CDR3 nucleotides are TGCGCCAGCAGCCAAGGTTTAGAAGTCTATGGCTACACCTTC.

This clonotype appeared many times. The chain has TRBV7-2 and TRBJ2-1, with unresolved D. From germline, CDR1 is SGHTA and CDR2 FQGNSA. The germline V and J ends were trimmed by 5 bases and 0 bases, with 8 bases remaining between them. The CDR3 totals 14 residues. The CDR3, as DNA: TGTGCCAGCAGCCTTGACCCCTCCTACAATGAGCAGTTCTTC. Translated: CASSLDPSYNEQFF.

The V gene is TRBV11-2, the J gene TRBJ1-2; D gene uncertain. V lost 5 bases and J 0 bases, leaving 16 bases between the germline ends. The germline V gene has CDR1 SGHAT and CDR2 FQNNGV. This CDR3 comprises 16 residues. CDR3 amino acids: CASSPLGRVANYGYTF. As DNA, the CDR3 is TGTGCCAGCAGCCCGCTAGGTCGGGTAGCTAACTATGGCTACACCTTC.

This chain links TRBV5-1 with TRBJ2-1; 7 nucleotides agree with TRBD1. V was pared by 3 bases and J by 6 bases, with 12 bases of the junction left unmatched. This CDR3 is built from 16 residues. CDR1 is SGHRS, CDR2 YFSETQ, per germline. CDR3 nucleotide sequence: TGCGCCAGCAGCTCCATAACAGGGGAAAGAGGCAATGAGCAGTTCTTC. This encodes CASSSITGERGNEQFF.

The rearrangement links TRBV12-3 or TRBV12-4 to TRBJ2-2, with TRBD2 as a possible D gene (5 bases). V gave up 1 base and J gave up 6 bases, with 15 bases separating them. This CDR3 contains 16 residues. The chain's CDR3 is CASSLGGSSGSGELFF. In DNA, the CDR3 is TGTGCCAGCAGTTTAGGTGGTAGCTCGGGGTCCGGGGAGCTGTTTTTT.

The chain joins TRBV7-8 to TRBJ2-5, with 7 positions matching TRBD2. V lost 5 bases and J lost 5; bases outside the gene matches: 8. The CDR3 has 14 residues. Per germline, CDR1 SGHVS and CDR2 FQNEAQ. DNA for the CDR3: TGTGCCAGCAGCCCTCGGACTAGATCTGAGACCCAGTACTTC. Protein product: CASSPRTRSETQYF. The full variable domain, its missing parts supplied by reference TRBV7-8 and TRBJ2-5, is GAGVSQSPRYKVAKRGQDVALRCDPISGHVSLFWYQQALGQGPEFLTYFQNEAQLDKSGLPSDRFFAERPEGSVSTLKIQRTQQEDSAVYLCASSPRTRSETQYFGPGTRLLVL.

This clonotype was seen a few times. This sequence joins TRBV20-1 and TRBJ2-7, with 11 bases lining up with TRBD2. V was clipped by 2 bases and J by 0 bases; unmatched bases: 6. Germline V gene sequence: CDR1 DFQATT, CDR2 SNEGSKA (reference sequence). The CDR3 spans 16 residues. The CDR3 loop reads CSARTSGSVLSYEQYF. The CDR3 coding sequence is TGCAGTGCTAGAACTAGCGGGAGTGTCCTCTCCTACGAGCAGTACTTC.